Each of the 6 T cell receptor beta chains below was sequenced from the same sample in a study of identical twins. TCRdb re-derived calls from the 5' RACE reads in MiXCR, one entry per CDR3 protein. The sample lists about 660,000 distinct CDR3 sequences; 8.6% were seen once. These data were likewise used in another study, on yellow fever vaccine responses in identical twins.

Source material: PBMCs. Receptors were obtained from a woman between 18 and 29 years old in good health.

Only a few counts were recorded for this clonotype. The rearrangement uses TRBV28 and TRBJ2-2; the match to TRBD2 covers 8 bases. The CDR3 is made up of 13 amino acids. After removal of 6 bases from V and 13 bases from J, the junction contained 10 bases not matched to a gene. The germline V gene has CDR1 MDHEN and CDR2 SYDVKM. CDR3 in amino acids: CASRQGREAVLFF. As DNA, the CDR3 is TGTGCCAGCAGACAAGGGCGGGAGGCGGTGCTGTTTTTT.

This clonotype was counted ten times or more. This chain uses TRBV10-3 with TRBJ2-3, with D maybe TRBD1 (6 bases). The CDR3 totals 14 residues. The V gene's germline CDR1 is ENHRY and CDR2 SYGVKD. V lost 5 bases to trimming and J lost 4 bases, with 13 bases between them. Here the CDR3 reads CAISHRDKADTQYF. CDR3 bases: TGTGCCATCAGTCACAGGGATAAGGCAGATACGCAGTATTTT.

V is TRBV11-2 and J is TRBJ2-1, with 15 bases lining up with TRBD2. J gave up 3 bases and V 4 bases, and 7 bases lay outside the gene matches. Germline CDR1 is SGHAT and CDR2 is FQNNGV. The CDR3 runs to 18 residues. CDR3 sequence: CASSSGLAGGLVYNEQFF. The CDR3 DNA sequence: TGTGCCAGCAGCTCAGGACTAGCGGGAGGGCTCGTCTACAATGAGCAGTTCTTC.

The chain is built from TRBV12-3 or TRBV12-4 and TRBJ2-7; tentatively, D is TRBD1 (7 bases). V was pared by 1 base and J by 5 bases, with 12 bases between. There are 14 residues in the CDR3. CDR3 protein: CASSLVGGGNEQYF. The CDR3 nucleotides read TGTGCCAGCAGTTTAGTCGGAGGGGGCAACGAGCAGTACTTC.

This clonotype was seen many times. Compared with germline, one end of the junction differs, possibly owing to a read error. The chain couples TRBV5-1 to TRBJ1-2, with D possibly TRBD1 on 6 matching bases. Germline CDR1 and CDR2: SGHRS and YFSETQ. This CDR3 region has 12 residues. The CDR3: CASSDQPTGTSF. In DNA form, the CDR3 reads TGCGCCAGCAGCGACCAACCGACCGGGACAAGCTTC.

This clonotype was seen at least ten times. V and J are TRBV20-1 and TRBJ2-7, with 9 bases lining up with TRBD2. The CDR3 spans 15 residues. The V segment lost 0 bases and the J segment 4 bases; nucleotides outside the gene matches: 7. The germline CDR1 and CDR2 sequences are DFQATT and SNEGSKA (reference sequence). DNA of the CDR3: TGCAGTGCTAGAGATCCGGGACTAGCTACGTACGAGCAGTACTTC. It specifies CSARDPGLATYEQYF.